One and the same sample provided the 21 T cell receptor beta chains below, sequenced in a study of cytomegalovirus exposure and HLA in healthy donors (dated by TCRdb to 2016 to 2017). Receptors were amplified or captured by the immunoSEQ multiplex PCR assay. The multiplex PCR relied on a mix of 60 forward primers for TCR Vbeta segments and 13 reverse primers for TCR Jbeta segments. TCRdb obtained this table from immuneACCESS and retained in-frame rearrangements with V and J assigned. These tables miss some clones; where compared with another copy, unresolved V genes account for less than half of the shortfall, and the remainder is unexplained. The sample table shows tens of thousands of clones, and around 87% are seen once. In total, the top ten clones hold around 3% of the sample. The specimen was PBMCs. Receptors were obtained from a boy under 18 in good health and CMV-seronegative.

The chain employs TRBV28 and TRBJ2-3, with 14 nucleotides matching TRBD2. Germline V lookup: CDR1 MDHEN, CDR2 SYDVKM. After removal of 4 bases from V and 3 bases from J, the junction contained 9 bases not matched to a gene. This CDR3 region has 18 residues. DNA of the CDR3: TGTGCCAGCAGTTCCTACCCCGGGACTAGCGGGGGTACAGATACGCAGTATTTT. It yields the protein CASSSYPGTSGGTDTQYF.

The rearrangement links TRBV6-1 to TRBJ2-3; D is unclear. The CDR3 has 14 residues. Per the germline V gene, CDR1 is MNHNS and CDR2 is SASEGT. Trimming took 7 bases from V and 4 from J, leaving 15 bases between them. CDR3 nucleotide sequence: TGTGCCAGCACCGCAGGCCGGAACGCAGATACGCAGTATTTT. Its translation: CASTAGRNADTQYF.

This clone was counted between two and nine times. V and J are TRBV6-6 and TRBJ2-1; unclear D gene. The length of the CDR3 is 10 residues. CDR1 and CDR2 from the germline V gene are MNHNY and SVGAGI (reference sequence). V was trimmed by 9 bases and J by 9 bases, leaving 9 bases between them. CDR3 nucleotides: TGTGCCAGGTTTTTCGGTGAGCAGTTCTTC. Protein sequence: CARFFGEQFF.

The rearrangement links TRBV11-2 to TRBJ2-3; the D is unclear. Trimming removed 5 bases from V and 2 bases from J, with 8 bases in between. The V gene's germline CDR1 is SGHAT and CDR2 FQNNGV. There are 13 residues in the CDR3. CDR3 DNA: TGTGCCAGCAGCCCAGGTAACACAGATACGCAGTATTTT. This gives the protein CASSPGNTDTQYF.

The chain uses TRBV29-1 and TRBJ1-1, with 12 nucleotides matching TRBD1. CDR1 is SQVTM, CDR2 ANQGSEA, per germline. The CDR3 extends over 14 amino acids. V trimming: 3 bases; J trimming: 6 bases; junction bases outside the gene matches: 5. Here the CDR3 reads CSVEDWDRGPEAFF. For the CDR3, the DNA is TGCAGCGTTGAGGACTGGGACAGGGGGCCTGAAGCTTTCTTT.

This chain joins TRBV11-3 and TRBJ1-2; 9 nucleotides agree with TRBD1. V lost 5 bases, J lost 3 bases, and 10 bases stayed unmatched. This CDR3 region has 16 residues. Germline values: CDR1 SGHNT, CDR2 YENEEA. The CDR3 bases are TGTGCCAGCAGCCTAACTGAGCGGACAGGGGACTATGGCTACACCTTC. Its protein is CASSLTERTGDYGYTF.

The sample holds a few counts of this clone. CDR3 sequence reads: CASSRTGGEQYF. DNA of the CDR3: TGTGCCAGCAGCAGAACGGGGGGCGAGCAGTACTTC. This chain connects TRBV9 to TRBJ2-7, with TRBD2 matching 7 bases. The CDR3 has 12 residues. V shed 4 bases, J shed 6 bases, and the junction held 4 bases outside the gene matches. Germline V gene data show CDR1 as SGDLS and CDR2 as YYNGEE.

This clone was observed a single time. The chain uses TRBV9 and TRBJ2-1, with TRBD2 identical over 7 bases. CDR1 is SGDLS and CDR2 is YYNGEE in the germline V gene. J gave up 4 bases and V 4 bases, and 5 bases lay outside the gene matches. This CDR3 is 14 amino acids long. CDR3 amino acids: CASSTGGLYNEQFF. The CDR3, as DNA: TGTGCCAGCAGCACGGGGGGATTATACAATGAGCAGTTCTTC.

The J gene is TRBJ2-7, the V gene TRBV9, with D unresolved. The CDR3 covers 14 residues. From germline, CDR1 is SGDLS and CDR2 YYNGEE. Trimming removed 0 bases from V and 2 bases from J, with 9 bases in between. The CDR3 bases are TGTGCCAGCAGCGTAGCGCCAGGCACCTACGAGCAGTACTTC. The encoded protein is CASSVAPGTYEQYF.

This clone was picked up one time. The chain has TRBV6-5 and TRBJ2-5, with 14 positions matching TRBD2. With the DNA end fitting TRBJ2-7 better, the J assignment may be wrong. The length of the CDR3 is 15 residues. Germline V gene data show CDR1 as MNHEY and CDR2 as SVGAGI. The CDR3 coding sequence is TGTGCCAGCAGCCCGTGGACTAGCGGGGGGTACGAGCAGTACTTC. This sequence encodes CASSPWTSGGYEQYF.

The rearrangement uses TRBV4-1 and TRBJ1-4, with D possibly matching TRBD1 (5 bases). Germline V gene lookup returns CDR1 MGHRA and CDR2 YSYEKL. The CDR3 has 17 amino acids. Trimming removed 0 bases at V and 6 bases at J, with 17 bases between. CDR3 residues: CASSQEPYGGSDEKLFF. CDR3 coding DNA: TGCGCCAGCAGCCAAGAACCCTATGGGGGGTCGGATGAAAAACTGTTTTTT.

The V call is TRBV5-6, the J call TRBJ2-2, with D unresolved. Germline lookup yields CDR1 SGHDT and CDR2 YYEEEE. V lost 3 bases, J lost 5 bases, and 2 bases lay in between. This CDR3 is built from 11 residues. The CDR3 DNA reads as TGTGCCAGCAGCTCAACCGGGGAGCTGTTTTTT. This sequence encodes CASSSTGELFF.

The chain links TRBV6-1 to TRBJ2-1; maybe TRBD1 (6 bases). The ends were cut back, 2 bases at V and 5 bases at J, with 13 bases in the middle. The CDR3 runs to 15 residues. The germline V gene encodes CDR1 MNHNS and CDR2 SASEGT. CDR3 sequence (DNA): TGTGCCAGCAGTGAACTCCAGGGGTTCAACAATGAGCAGTTCTTC. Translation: CASSELQGFNNEQFF.

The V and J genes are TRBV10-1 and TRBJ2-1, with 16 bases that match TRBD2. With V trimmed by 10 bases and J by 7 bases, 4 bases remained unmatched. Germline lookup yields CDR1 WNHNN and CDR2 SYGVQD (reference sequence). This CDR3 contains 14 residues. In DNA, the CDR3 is TGCGCCACCCCGGGACTAGCGGGGGGGAATGAGCAGTTCTTC. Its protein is CATPGLAGGNEQFF.

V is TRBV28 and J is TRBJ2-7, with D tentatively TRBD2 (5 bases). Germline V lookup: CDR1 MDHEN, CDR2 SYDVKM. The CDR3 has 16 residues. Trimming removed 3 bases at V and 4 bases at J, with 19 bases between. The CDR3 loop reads CASSLDSGPAMYEQYF. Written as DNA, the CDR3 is TGTGCCAGCAGTTTGGACTCAGGTCCGGCGATGTACGAGCAGTACTTC.

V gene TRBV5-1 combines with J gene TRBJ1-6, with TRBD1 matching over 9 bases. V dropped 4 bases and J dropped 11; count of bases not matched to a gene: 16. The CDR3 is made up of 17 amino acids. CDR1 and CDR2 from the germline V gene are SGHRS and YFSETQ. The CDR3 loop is CASSLAVPGQGTTPLHF. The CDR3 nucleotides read TGCGCCAGCAGCCTTGCTGTCCCGGGACAGGGTACGACACCCCTCCACTTT.

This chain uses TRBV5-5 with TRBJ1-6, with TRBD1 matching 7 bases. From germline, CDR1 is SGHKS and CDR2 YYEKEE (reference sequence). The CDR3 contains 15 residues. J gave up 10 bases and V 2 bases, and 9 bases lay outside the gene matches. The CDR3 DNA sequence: TGTGCCAGCAGCTTCGGGACAGCCGAATCCTCACCCCTCCACTTT. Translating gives CASSFGTAESSPLHF.

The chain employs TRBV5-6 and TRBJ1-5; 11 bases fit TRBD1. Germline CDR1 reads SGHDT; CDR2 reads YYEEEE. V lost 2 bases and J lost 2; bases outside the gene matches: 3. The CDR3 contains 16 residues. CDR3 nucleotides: TGTGCCAGCAGCTTAGGGACAGGGGGTCGCAATCAGCCCCAGCATTTT. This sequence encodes CASSLGTGGRNQPQHF.

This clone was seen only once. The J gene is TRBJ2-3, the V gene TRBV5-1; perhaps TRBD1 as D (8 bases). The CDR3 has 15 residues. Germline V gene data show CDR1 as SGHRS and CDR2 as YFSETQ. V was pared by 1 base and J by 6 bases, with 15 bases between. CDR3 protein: CASSLWTGRGDTQYF. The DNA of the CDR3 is TGCGCCAGCAGCTTGTGGACAGGGAGGGGGGATACGCAGTATTTT.

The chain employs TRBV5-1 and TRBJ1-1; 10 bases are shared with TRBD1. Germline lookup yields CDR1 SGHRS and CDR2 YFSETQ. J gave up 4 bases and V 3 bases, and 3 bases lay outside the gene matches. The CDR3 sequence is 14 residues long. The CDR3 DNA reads TGCGCCAGCAGCTGGGGGACAGGGGTCACTGAAGCTTTCTTT. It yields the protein CASSWGTGVTEAFF.

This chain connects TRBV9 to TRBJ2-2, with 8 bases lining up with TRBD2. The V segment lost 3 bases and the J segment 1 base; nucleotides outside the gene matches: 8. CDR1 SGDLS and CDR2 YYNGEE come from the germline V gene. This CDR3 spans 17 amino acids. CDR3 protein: CASSGAGTSGNTGELFF. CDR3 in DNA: TGTGCCAGCAGCGGTGCGGGTACTAGCGGGAACACCGGGGAGCTGTTTTTT.